Described below is a single TCR beta chain sequence and its context. The CDR3 has 15 amino acids. Trimming at V came to 0 bases and at J to 4 bases, leaving 3 bases not matched to a gene. CDR1 and CDR2 (germline): MNHEY, SMNVEV (reference sequence). PCR involved 60 Vbeta and 13 Jbeta primers. Libraries were prepared by immunoSEQ multiplex PCR; TCRdb keeps only in-frame clonotypes and omits some of them. Of 130,000 or so clones listed, around 66% are singletons. These data come from a study of cytomegalovirus exposure and HLA in healthy donors. This chain joins TRBV27 and TRBJ1-2, with TRBD1 matching 9 bases. The TCR sequence derives from a woman aged 40 to 50 in good health and CMV-seropositive. Sequencing was performed on PBMCs. CDR3 protein: CASSLSTTGGYGYTF. In DNA, the CDR3 is TGTGCCAGCAGTTTATCAACGACAGGGGGCTATGGCTACACCTTC.